The rows below give T cell receptor beta chains drawn from one sample of a study of regulatory T cells in long-lasting Graves disease. MiXCR was run by TCRdb on the multiplex PCR reads, yielding one entry per CDR3 protein. The sample shows about 470,000 distinct CDR3 sequences, about 22% of them seen only once. Sequenced material: peripheral blood mononuclear cells (PBMCs), taken when the disease was refractory, from a patient treated with antithyroid drugs. The receptors originated from a female donor with Graves disease. CDR3s include the opening cysteine and the closing phenylalanine or tryptophan. D genes are given only for firm matches. Some rows have no size entry. The others give once, few or many, or a class for an expanded clone.

clone_size,j_call,d_call,cdr3_length,v_call,cdr3_aa,cdr3_nt
many,TRBJ1-2,-,14,TRBV28,CASSSRGRFDGYTF,TGTGCCAGCAGCTCCCGAGGGCGGTTTGATGGCTACACCTTC
-,TRBJ2-5,-,15,TRBV6-2/TRBV6-3,CASSYYGGSGETQYF,TGTGCCAGCAGTTATTATGGAGGGAGCGGCGAGACCCAGTACTTC
few,TRBJ1-1,-,15,TRBV19,CASSTGRVGDTEAFF,TGTGCCAGTAGTACCGGAAGGGTAGGCGACACTGAAGCTTTCTTT
once,TRBJ2-1,TRBD2,14,TRBV6-1,CASSPSGYYNEQFF,TGTGCCAGCAGTCCTAGCGGGTATTACAATGAGCAGTTCTTC
many,TRBJ1-1,-,11,TRBV20-1,CSARGGTEAFF,TGCAGTGCCAGAGGGGGCACTGAAGCTTTCTTT
few,TRBJ2-2,-,14,TRBV20-1,CSAGPGGDTGELFF,TGCAGTGCCGGGCCGGGGGGCGACACCGGGGAGCTGTTTTTT
-,TRBJ2-2,TRBD2,19,TRBV6-9,CASSYLGLAGGRRTGELFF,TGTGCCAGCAGTTATCTGGGACTAGCGGGAGGGCGGCGAACCGGGGAGCTGTTTTTT
many,TRBJ2-7,-,16,TRBV28,CASSYLTGFSSYEQYF,TGTGCCAGCAGTTACCTCACTGGTTTCAGCTCCTACGAGCAGTACTTC
many,TRBJ2-7,-,13,TRBV12-5,CASGVGPTYEQYF,TGTGCTAGTGGGGTAGGGCCGACCTACGAGCAGTACTTC
few,TRBJ1-6,-,17,TRBV9,CASSSAVGSMGDSPLHF,TGTGCCAGCAGCTCCGCGGTAGGGTCGATGGGAGATTCACCCCTCCACTTT
few,TRBJ1-3,-,15,TRBV7-9,CASSVRGFGGNTIYF,TGTGCCAGCAGCGTTCGTGGGTTTGGTGGAAACACCATATATTTT
few,TRBJ1-5,TRBD1,18,TRBV20-1,CSARGLTGKPYSNQPQHF,TGCAGTGCTAGAGGTCTGACAGGGAAACCTTATAGCAATCAGCCCCAGCATTTT
many,TRBJ1-2,-,13,TRBV9,CASSPQGEYGYTF,TGTGCCAGCAGCCCACAGGGTGAATATGGCTACACCTTC
-,TRBJ1-4,-,15,TRBV4-2,CASSPEHMADEKLFF,TGTGCCAGCAGCCCAGAACACATGGCGGATGAAAAACTGTTTTTT
-,TRBJ1-1,-,14,TRBV3-1,CASSQVPGTVEAFF,TGTGCCAGCAGCCAAGTGCCGGGGACGGTAGAAGCTTTCTTT
-,TRBJ2-2,-,16,TRBV4-2,CASSHGVAENTGELFF,TGTGCCAGCAGCCATGGTGTGGCGGAGAACACCGGGGAGCTGTTTTTT
many,TRBJ2-7,-,14,TRBV10-1,CASSEQGRPYEQYF,TGCGCCAGCAGTGAGCAGGGGCGTCCCTACGAGCAGTACTTC
many,TRBJ2-7,-,11,TRBV7-2,CASSPPPGQYF,TGTGCCAGCAGCCCCCCTCCCGGGCAGTACTTC
many,TRBJ2-7,-,16,TRBV7-2,CASSLMNGGFRYEQYF,TGTGCCAGCAGCTTAATGAATGGGGGGTTCAGGTACGAGCAGTACTTC
few,TRBJ2-7,-,15,TRBV5-8,CASHFTGPVSYEQYF,TGTGCCAGCCACTTCACAGGTCCGGTCTCCTACGAGCAGTACTTC
-,TRBJ2-1,TRBD2,16,TRBV27,CASSLLGGSSYNEQFF,TGTGCCAGCAGTTTATTAGGCGGGAGCTCCTACAATGAGCAGTTCTTC
many,TRBJ1-1,-,15,TRBV11-3,CASSLALQGGTEAFF,TGTGCCAGCAGCTTAGCTTTGCAGGGAGGTACTGAAGCTTTCTTT
-,TRBJ1-1,-,14,TRBV6-5,CASSYSLGPGKAFF,TGTGCCAGCAGTTACTCGCTCGGTCCCGGGAAGGCTTTCTTT
few,TRBJ2-7,-,11,TRBV20-1,CSARVLYEQYF,TGCAGTGCTAGAGTCCTCTACGAGCAGTACTTC
-,TRBJ2-3,TRBD1,15,TRBV6-2/TRBV6-3,CASSQTGGFTDTQYF,TGTGCCAGCAGTCAGACAGGGGGCTTCACAGATACGCAGTATTTT
few,TRBJ2-7,TRBD2,15,TRBV6-2/TRBV6-3,CASSYSGLAGVRQYF,TGTGCCAGCAGTTACTCCGGACTAGCGGGAGTGCGCCAGTACTTC
-,TRBJ1-1,-,15,TRBV6-1,CASTEMISVNTEAFF,TGTGCCAGCACGGAAATGATTTCGGTGAACACTGAAGCTTTCTTT
-,TRBJ2-7,-,16,TRBV4-3,CASSQDLQVGSYEQYF,TGCGCCAGCAGCCAAGATCTACAGGTTGGCTCCTACGAGCAGTACTTC
few,TRBJ2-2,-,14,TRBV7-9,CASSLPWGVGELFF,TGTGCCAGCAGCCTCCCATGGGGGGTCGGGGAGCTGTTTTTT
many,TRBJ1-1,-,16,TRBV20-1,CSARRGGETRLTEAFF,TGCAGTGCTAGACGTGGGGGGGAGACTCGTCTCACTGAAGCTTTCTTT
many,TRBJ2-5,TRBD2,15,TRBV29-1,CSVVNLAGGRETQYF,TGCAGCGTTGTGAACCTAGCGGGGGGGCGAGAGACCCAGTACTTC
many,TRBJ2-5,-,13,TRBV27,CATRIQGGETQYF,TGTGCCACCAGAATACAGGGAGGAGAGACCCAGTACTTC
many,TRBJ2-7,-,13,TRBV7-2,CASSLDYSGEQYF,TGTGCCAGCAGCTTAGATTACAGCGGAGAGCAGTACTTC
many,TRBJ1-5,-,12,TRBV12-3/TRBV12-4,CASSAGYQPQHF,TGTGCCAGCAGTGCTGGATATCAGCCCCAGCATTTT
many,TRBJ2-5,TRBD1,15,TRBV20-1,CSAGDRTGLEETQYF,TGCAGTGCAGGAGACAGGACAGGGTTGGAGGAGACCCAGTACTTC
many,TRBJ2-5,TRBD1,8,TRBV10-3,CAPQTGLF,TGTGCCCCACAGACAGGGCTCTTC
many,TRBJ1-2,TRBD1,12,TRBV5-1,CASSLDRGGYTF,TGCGCCAGCAGCTTGGACAGGGGTGGCTACACCTTC
many,TRBJ1-4,-,15,TRBV11-2,CASSRGRAPNEKLFF,TGTGCCAGCAGCCGAGGGCGCGCCCCAAATGAAAAACTGTTTTTT
many,TRBJ1-2,-,14,TRBV5-1,CASSVSGDLYGYTF,TGCGCCAGCAGCGTCTCAGGGGACCTATATGGCTACACCTTC
-,TRBJ2-3,-,14,TRBV27,CASSLGLFTDTQYF,TGTGCCAGCAGCCTCGGACTGTTCACAGATACGCAGTATTTT
-,TRBJ2-1,-,15,TRBV7-8,CASSSDRFSYNEQFF,TGTGCCAGCAGCTCGGACAGATTCTCTTACAATGAGCAGTTCTTC
-,TRBJ2-3,-,13,TRBV2,CASRRTSTDTQYF,TGTGCCAGCAGGAGGACTAGCACAGATACGCAGTATTTT
many,TRBJ2-5,TRBD2,14,TRBV12-3/TRBV12-4,CATGAGASGETQYF,TGTGCCACGGGAGCGGGGGCCTCGGGCGAGACCCAGTACTTC
many,TRBJ1-2,-,16,TRBV7-8,CASSLEVGLGAYGYTF,TGTGCCAGCAGCTTAGAGGTGGGGCTGGGAGCCTATGGCTACACCTTC
many,TRBJ2-7,TRBD2,18,TRBV20-1,CSASALFSGGLSSYEQYF,TGCAGTGCTAGCGCCCTCTTTAGCGGGGGGCTAAGCTCCTACGAGCAGTACTTC
few,TRBJ1-5,-,17,TRBV19,CASSIGAMPRGNQPQHF,TGTGCCAGTAGTATTGGGGCGATGCCCAGGGGCAATCAGCCCCAGCATTTT
few,TRBJ1-1,-,13,TRBV9,CASSVETGTEAFF,TGTGCCAGCAGCGTAGAAACTGGCACTGAAGCTTTCTTT
few,TRBJ2-5,-,16,TRBV20-1,CSARDSRGRSVGTQYF,TGCAGTGCTAGAGATAGTAGGGGAAGATCGGTCGGGACCCAGTACTTC
-,TRBJ2-2,TRBD1,15,TRBV5-4,CASSLEGTGTGELFF,TGTGCCAGCAGCTTGGAAGGGACAGGAACCGGGGAGCTGTTTTTT
many,TRBJ2-7,TRBD1,14,TRBV7-2,CASSLGGQLYEQYF,TGTGCCAGCAGCTTAGGGGGACAGCTCTACGAGCAGTACTTC
many,TRBJ1-1,-,14,TRBV6-1,CASSEGRWNTEAFF,TGTGCCAGCAGTGAAGGAAGGTGGAACACTGAAGCTTTCTTT
-,TRBJ1-1,-,12,TRBV29-1,CSVAGLYTEAFF,TGCAGCGTTGCGGGACTGTACACTGAAGCTTTCTTT
many,TRBJ1-1,-,15,TRBV6-9,CASSYGFGGGTEAFF,TGTGCCAGCAGTTACGGATTTGGGGGCGGCACTGAAGCTTTCTTT